The text below deals with one T cell receptor (beta chain). As yet, its antigen is unknown. The entry originates in a study of cytomegalovirus exposure and HLA in healthy donors. Findings of the study overall: Some highly shared sequence variants likely arose as a pipeline artifact. Relative to equally common others, HLA-associated TCR beta chains showed greater clonal expansion in a later analysis. Generally TCR sequences proved uncommon, though certain public TCRs appeared in numerous donors. Common viral pathogens seemed, in a later analysis, to connect with several of the most significant clusters.

CDR1 is GTSNPN, CDR2 SVGIG, per germline (reference sequence). V dropped 8 bases and J dropped 11; count of bases not matched to a gene: 17. This CDR3 comprises 13 residues. PCR amplification relied on 60 Vbeta primers (plus 13 Jbeta primers). Measured with immunoSEQ multiplex PCR; TCRdb has only the in-frame clones, and not every one. The sample is made up of 45,000 to 60,000 clones, and the top ten hold roughly 4% of it. The V and J genes are TRBV30 and TRBJ1-2, with 7 positions matching TRBD1. The clonotype originates from a male donor in good health and CMV-seronegative. The specimen was PBMCs. Written as DNA, the CDR3 is TGTGCCCAGAACTCGGGACAGCTCTGGTGGTACACCTTC. This translates into CAQNSGQLWWYTF.